What follows is one TCR beta chain and its context. Its antigen remains unidentified. This entry is derived from a study of cytotoxic CD8 clonotypes in ibrutinib-treated CLL. Across the whole study: It was after a median 12 months of treatment, range 6 to 36, that response samples were taken. Study results and caveats: Sampling times, which were not matched between the groups, differed between sustained-remission patients and progressing patients. Elevated clonality accompanied ibrutinib response, with a return toward baseline values at progression.

Sequencing was designed to attain a depth spanning 1 in 200,000 to 1 in 1 million T cells. The data were produced by immunoSEQ multiplex PCR, yet TCRdb's version contains in-frame clones alone and is incomplete. In the table there are over 110,000 clones, around 93% of which are singletons. The CDR3 has 16 residues. The germline CDR1 and CDR2 sequences are MDHEN and SYDVKM. The junction had 9 bases not matched to a gene; V was cut back by 2 bases and J by 4 bases. The source material was PBMCs, sampled after 12 months of ibrutinib treatment. The chain has TRBV28 and TRBJ1-2, with TRBD1 identical over 8 bases. The clonotype comes from a human donor with chronic lymphocytic leukemia. The CDR3 sequence is CASSLVSGTGVYGYTF. CDR3 DNA: TGTGCCAGCAGTTTAGTATCGGGGACAGGAGTCTATGGCTACACCTTC.